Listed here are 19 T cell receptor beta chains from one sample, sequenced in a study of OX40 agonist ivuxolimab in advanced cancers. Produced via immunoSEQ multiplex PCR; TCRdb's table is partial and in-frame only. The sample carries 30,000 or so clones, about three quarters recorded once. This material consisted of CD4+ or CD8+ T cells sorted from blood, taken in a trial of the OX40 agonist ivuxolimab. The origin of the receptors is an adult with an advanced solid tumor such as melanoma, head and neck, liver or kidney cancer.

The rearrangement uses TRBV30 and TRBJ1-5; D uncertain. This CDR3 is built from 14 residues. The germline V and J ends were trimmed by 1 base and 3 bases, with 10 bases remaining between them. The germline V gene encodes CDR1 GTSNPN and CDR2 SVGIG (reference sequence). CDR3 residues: CAWSALGFNQPQHF. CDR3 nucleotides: TGTGCCTGGAGTGCTCTGGGGTTCAATCAGCCCCAGCATTTT.

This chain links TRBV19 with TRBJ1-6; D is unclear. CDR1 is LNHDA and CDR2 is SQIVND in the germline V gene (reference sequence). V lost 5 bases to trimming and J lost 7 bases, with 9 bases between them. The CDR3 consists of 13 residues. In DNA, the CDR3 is TGTGCCAGTAGTCGGGAGGTAAATTCACCCCTCCACTTT. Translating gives CASSREVNSPLHF.

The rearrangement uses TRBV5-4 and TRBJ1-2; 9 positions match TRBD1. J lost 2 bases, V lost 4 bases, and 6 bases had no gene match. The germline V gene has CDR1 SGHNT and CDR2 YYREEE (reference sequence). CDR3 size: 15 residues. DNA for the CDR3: TGTGCCAGCAGCCCGACGACAGGGGGGAACTATGGCTACACCTTC. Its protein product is CASSPTTGGNYGYTF.

The CDR3 region is CASSLGSGPNQPQHF. The CDR3 DNA follows: TGCGCCAGCAGCTTGGGGTCGGGTCCAAATCAGCCCCAGCATTTT. V gene TRBV5-1 combines with J gene TRBJ1-5; D uncertain. Trimming took 0 bases from V and 4 from J, leaving 11 bases between them. The germline gives CDR1 SGHRS, CDR2 YFSETQ. The CDR3 runs 15 residues.

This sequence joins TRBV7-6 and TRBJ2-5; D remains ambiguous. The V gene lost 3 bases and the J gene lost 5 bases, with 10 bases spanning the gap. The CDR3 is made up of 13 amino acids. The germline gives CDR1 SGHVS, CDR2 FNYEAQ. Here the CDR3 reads CASSFRGAETQYF. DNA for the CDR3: TGTGCCAGCAGCTTTAGAGGCGCTGAGACCCAGTACTTC.

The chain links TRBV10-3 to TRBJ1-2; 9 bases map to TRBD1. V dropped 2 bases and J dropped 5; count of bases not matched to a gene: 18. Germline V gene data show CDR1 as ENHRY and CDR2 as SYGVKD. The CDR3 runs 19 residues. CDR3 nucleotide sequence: TGTGCCATCAGTGAGACAACCGTCAGACAGGGGGGACCAGAATATGGCTACACCTTC. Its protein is CAISETTVRQGGPEYGYTF.

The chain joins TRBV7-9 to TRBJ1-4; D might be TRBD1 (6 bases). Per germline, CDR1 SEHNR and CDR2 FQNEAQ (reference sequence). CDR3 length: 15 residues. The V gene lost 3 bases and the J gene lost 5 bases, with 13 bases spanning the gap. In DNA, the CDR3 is TGTGCCAGCAGCTTGGGGGGCTTGGGAAATGAAAAACTGTTTTTT. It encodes CASSLGGLGNEKLFF.

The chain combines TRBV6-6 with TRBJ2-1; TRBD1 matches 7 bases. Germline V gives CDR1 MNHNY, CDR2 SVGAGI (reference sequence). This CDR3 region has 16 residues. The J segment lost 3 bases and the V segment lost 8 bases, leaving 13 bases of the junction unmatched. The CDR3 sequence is CASGTKGTAYYNEQFF. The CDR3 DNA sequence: TGTGCCAGCGGCACAAAGGGGACAGCCTACTACAATGAGCAGTTCTTC.

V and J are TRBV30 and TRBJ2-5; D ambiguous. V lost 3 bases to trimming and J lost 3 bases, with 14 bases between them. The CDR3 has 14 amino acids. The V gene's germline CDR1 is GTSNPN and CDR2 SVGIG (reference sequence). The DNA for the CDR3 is TGTGCCTGGAGCCGCCCTGGCGTTAAAGAGACCCAGTACTTC. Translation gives CAWSRPGVKETQYF.

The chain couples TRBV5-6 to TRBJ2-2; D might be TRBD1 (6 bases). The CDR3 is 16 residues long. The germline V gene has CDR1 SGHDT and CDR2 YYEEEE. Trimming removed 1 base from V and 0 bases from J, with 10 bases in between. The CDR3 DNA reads TGTGCCAGCAGCTTGCTAGGGACAACGAACACCGGGGAGCTGTTTTTT. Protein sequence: CASSLLGTTNTGELFF.

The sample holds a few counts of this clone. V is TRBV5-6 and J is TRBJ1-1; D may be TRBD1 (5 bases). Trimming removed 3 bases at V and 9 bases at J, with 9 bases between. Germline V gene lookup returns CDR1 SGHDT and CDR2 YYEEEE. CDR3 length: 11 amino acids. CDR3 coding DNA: TGTGCCAGCAGCTACGACAGTCAAGCTTTCTTT. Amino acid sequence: CASSYDSQAFF.

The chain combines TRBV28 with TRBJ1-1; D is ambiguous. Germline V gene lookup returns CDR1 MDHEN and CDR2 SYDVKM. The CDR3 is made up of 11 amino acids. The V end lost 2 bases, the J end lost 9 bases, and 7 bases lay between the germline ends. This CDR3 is CASSLGGKAFF. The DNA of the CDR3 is TGTGCCAGCAGTTTAGGAGGAAAAGCTTTCTTT.

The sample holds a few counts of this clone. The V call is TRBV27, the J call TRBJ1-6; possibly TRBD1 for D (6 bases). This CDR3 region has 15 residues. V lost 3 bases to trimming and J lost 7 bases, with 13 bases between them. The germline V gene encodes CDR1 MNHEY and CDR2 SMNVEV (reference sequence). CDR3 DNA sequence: TGTGCCAGCAGTTTTGGGGGGGCCGAGAATTCACCCCTCCACTTT. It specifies CASSFGGAENSPLHF.

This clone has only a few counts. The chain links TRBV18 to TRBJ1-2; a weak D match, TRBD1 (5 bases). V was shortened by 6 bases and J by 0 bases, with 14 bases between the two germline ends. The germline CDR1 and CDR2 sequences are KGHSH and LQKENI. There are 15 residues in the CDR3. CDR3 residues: CASSPVTGANYGYTF. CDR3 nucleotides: TGTGCCAGCTCCCCCGTAACGGGGGCTAACTATGGCTACACCTTC.

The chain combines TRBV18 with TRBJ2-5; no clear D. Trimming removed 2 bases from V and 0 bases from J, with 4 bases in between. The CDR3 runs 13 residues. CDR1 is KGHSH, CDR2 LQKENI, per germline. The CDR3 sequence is CASSPLHQETQYF. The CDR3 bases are TGTGCCAGCTCACCATTGCACCAAGAGACCCAGTACTTC.

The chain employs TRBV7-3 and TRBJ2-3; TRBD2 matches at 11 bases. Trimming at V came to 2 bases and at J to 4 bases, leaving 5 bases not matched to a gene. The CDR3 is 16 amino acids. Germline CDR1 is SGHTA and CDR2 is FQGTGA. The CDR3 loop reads CASSLYSSGGSDTQYF. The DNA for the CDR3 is TGTGCCAGCAGCTTATATTCTAGCGGGGGGTCAGATACGCAGTATTTT.

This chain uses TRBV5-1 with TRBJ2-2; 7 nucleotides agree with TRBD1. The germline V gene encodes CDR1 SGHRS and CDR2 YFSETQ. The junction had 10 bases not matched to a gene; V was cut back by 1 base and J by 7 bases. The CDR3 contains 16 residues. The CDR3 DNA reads TGCGCCAGCAGCTTGCATAACAGGGGATTGAGCGGGGAGCTGTTTTTT. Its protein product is CASSLHNRGLSGELFF.

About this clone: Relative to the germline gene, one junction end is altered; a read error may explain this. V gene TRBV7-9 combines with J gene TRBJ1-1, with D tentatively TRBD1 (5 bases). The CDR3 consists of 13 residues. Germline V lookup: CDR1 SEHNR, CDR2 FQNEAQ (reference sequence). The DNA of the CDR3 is TGTGCCACCAGCTTAATGAGCCAGGGAGAAGCTTTCTTT. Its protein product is CATSLMSQGEAFF.

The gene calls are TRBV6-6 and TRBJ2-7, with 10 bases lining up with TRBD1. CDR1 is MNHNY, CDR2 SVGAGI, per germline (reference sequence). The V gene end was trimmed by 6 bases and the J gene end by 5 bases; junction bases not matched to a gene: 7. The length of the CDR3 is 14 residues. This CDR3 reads CASSRQGAIDEQYF. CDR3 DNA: TGTGCCAGCAGCCGACAGGGGGCGATAGACGAGCAGTACTTC.